A single sample is the source of the 18 T cell receptor beta chains below, sequenced in a study of technical replicates of blood from a few donors. The repertoire was sequenced with immunoSEQ multiplex PCR; TCRdb's copy has only in-frame clones and lacks some. The sample yields some 80,000 clones, 96% seen once. Specimen: T cells isolated from PBMCs. The origin of the receptors is a human donor in good health.

This clone has just one count. The V call is TRBV9, the J call TRBJ1-3, with unresolved D. There are 14 residues in the CDR3. Germline assignment: CDR1 SGDLS and CDR2 YYNGEE. V was trimmed by 0 bases and J by 0 bases, leaving 4 bases between them. The CDR3 DNA is TGTGCCAGCAGCGTAGGAGACTCTGGAAACACCATATATTTT. Its translation: CASSVGDSGNTIYF.

The chain is built from TRBV4-3 and TRBJ2-1; D is possibly TRBD2 (6 bases). V was pared by 0 bases and J by 9 bases, with 21 bases between. Germline CDR1 LGHNA, CDR2 YSLEER. The CDR3 has 17 amino acids. CDR3 nucleotide sequence: TGCGCCAGCAGCCAAGATATAGGCGGGGTGGCTGCTACTGAGCAGTTCTTC. Protein: CASSQDIGGVAATEQFF.

The chain carries TRBV13 and TRBJ2-1; 7 nucleotides agree with TRBD2. Germline CDR1 is PRHDT and CDR2 is FYEKMQ (reference sequence). The CDR3 is made up of 14 amino acids. V lost 1 base, J lost 5 bases, and 2 bases stayed unmatched. CDR3 region: CASSLAGTNNEQFF. CDR3 DNA: TGTGCCAGCAGCTTAGCCGGGACTAACAATGAGCAGTTCTTC.

The rearrangement uses TRBV7-2 and TRBJ2-4; tentatively, D is TRBD1 (6 bases). Germline loops: CDR1 SGHTA, CDR2 FQGNSA. With 5 bases removed from V and 2 bases from J, the gap between germline ends came to 16 bases. CDR3 size: 16 residues. CDR3 nucleotide sequence: TGTGCCAGCAGCACCAGGGGCGCCGAAACCAAAAACATTCAGTACTTC. Amino acids: CASSTRGAETKNIQYF.

The rearrangement uses TRBV9 and TRBJ2-2; no reliable D call. Germline CDR1 is SGDLS and CDR2 is YYNGEE. The CDR3 contains 15 residues. Trimming removed 2 bases at V and 1 base at J, with 9 bases between. CDR3: CASSVSAKNTGELFF. The DNA of the CDR3 is TGTGCCAGCAGCGTGAGCGCAAAGAACACCGGGGAGCTGTTTTTT.

The chain carries TRBV27 and TRBJ1-2, with 12 bases that match TRBD1. The V segment lost 5 bases and the J segment 4 bases; nucleotides outside the gene matches: 14. This CDR3 region has 18 residues. Germline lookup yields CDR1 MNHEY and CDR2 SMNVEV (reference sequence). DNA of the CDR3: TGTGCCAGCAGTGGAACCGGGACAGGGGGCTCGAGGCTCTATGGCTACACCTTC. It specifies CASSGTGTGGSRLYGYTF.

This chain uses TRBV14 with TRBJ2-1, with TRBD2 matching over 9 bases. The J segment lost 14 bases and the V segment lost 1 base, leaving 9 bases of the junction unmatched. This CDR3 comprises 14 residues. Germline V gene data show CDR1 as SGHDN and CDR2 as FVKESK. The CDR3 DNA reads TGTGCCAGCAGCCAAGTTCTTCCTAGCGGGATGGAGTTCTTC. This sequence encodes CASSQVLPSGMEFF.

A word on this clone: Other DNA sequences in this sample translate to the same CDR3. The chain employs TRBV9 and TRBJ2-7; TRBD1 matches 11 bases. V trimming: 3 bases; J trimming: 3 bases; junction bases outside the gene matches: 2. The germline V gene has CDR1 SGDLS and CDR2 YYNGEE. The CDR3 sequence is 14 residues long. CDR3 DNA sequence: TGTGCCAGCAGCGCCGGGACAGGGGGCTACGAGCAGTACTTC. Encoded protein: CASSAGTGGYEQYF.

The V gene is TRBV13, the J gene TRBJ2-2; TRBD2 matches 12 bases. Germline-derived CDR1 and CDR2 are PRHDT and FYEKMQ (reference sequence). The trim removed 7 bases at V and 6 bases at J, leaving 9 bases unmatched. CDR3 size: 16 residues. The CDR3 here is CASTQAPSGRAGELFF. CDR3 DNA: TGTGCCAGCACCCAGGCCCCTAGCGGGAGGGCCGGGGAGCTGTTTTTT.

The gene calls are TRBV14 and TRBJ2-7; possible D gene TRBD1, 6 bases. V was cut by 4 bases and J by 4 bases, with 8 bases left in between. The CDR3 has 12 amino acids. Germline V lookup: CDR1 SGHDN, CDR2 FVKESK. This chain's CDR3 is CASSPQGYEQYF. In DNA, the CDR3 is TGTGCCAGCAGCCCCCAGGGGTACGAGCAGTACTTC.

This chain joins TRBV19 and TRBJ2-7; D is uncertain. Germline-derived CDR1 and CDR2 are LNHDA and SQIVND (reference sequence). This CDR3 spans 13 amino acids. V was shortened by 5 bases and J by 0 bases, with 8 bases between the two germline ends. The DNA of the CDR3 is TGTGCCAGTAGTGAATCCGGCTCCTACGAGCAGTACTTC. It yields the protein CASSESGSYEQYF.

This chain connects TRBV4-3 to TRBJ2-5; D is unclear. Germline V CDR1 and CDR2: LGHNA, YSLEER. The V end lost 0 bases, the J end lost 6 bases, and 8 bases lay between the germline ends. This CDR3 region has 13 residues. CDR3 protein: CASSQELRQTQYF. The CDR3 nucleotides read TGCGCCAGCAGCCAAGAACTCAGGCAGACCCAGTACTTC.

The V and J genes are TRBV2 and TRBJ2-2, with TRBD1 matching over 9 bases. V was clipped by 11 bases and J by 1 base; unmatched bases: 2. Germline lookup yields CDR1 SNHLY and CDR2 FYNNEI. The CDR3 consists of 13 residues. CDR3 bases: TGTGCCGAGGGACAGGGGAACACCGGGGAGCTGTTTTTT. Translation: CAEGQGNTGELFF.

The chain joins TRBV28 to TRBJ2-5; D is undetermined. The CDR3 extends over 16 amino acids. V lost 6 bases, J lost 4 bases, and 21 bases lay in between. Germline CDR1 reads MDHEN; CDR2 reads SYDVKM. The CDR3 spells CASSFHLGRSGETQYF. CDR3 in DNA: TGTGCCAGCAGCTTCCATCTAGGAAGGAGTGGAGAGACCCAGTACTTC.

V and J are TRBV5-1 and TRBJ2-1; D unclear. CDR3 length equals 15 residues. Germline V lookup: CDR1 SGHRS, CDR2 YFSETQ. V shed 4 bases and J shed 5 bases, with 16 bases lying between them. The CDR3 protein is CASSRLISGNNEQFF. The CDR3 nucleotides read TGCGCCAGCAGCCGCTTAATCTCCGGTAACAATGAGCAGTTCTTC. The complete variable domain, with remaining parts taken from reference TRBV5-1 and TRBJ2-1, reads KAGVTQTPRYLIKTRGQQVTLSCSPISGHRSVSWYQQTPGQGLQFLFEYFSETQRNKGNFPGRFSGRQFSNSRSEMNVSTLELGDSALYLCASSRLISGNNEQFFGPGTRLTVL.

The chain employs TRBV25-1 and TRBJ1-5; D is undetermined. Germline loops: CDR1 MGHDK, CDR2 SYGVNS. Trimming removed 2 bases at V and 6 bases at J, with 8 bases between. This CDR3 is built from 13 residues. CDR3: CASSEGGIQPQHF. In DNA form, the CDR3 reads TGTGCCAGCAGTGAAGGAGGGATTCAGCCCCAGCATTTT.

The sample holds one count of this clone. This chain connects TRBV5-4 to TRBJ2-2; 12 bases map to TRBD2. Germline V gives CDR1 SGHNT, CDR2 YYREEE (reference sequence). Trimming removed 0 bases from V and 6 bases from J; junction bases left unmatched: 3. This CDR3 spans 16 amino acids. The DNA of the CDR3 is TGTGCCAGCAGCTTGGCTAGCGGGAGGGTTGCCGGGGAGCTGTTTTTT. Translation: CASSLASGRVAGELFF.

The chain combines TRBV6-4 with TRBJ1-1; the D is unclear. Germline CDR1 reads MRHNA; CDR2 reads SNTAGT. V was shortened by 0 bases and J by 4 bases, with 6 bases between the two germline ends. This CDR3 has 13 residues. The chain's CDR3 is CASSDSWSTEAFF. For the CDR3, the DNA is TGTGCCAGCAGTGACTCGTGGAGCACTGAAGCTTTCTTT.